Below, 5 T cell receptor beta chains from the same sample are listed, as sequenced in a study of blood T cell repertoires in COVID-19. Profiled with immunoSEQ multiplex PCR; TCRdb holds only in-frame clones, not every one. The sample lists 300,000 to 350,000 clones, around nine tenths occurring once. The sequenced material came from peripheral blood. The source of these receptors is a woman aged 60-75 years with COVID-19, enrolled during active disease.

The chain has TRBV7-9 and TRBJ1-1, with TRBD1 matching 9 bases. The CDR3 has 16 amino acids. Germline assignment: CDR1 SEHNR and CDR2 FQNEAQ (reference sequence). The junction had 7 bases not matched to a gene; V was cut back by 5 bases and J by 0 bases. CDR3 nucleotide sequence: TGTGCCAGCAGCCTTGGGACAGGGAGTTTGAACACTGAAGCTTTCTTT. It yields the protein CASSLGTGSLNTEAFF.

This rearrangement joins TRBV24-1 to TRBJ1-1, with 9 nucleotides matching TRBD1. Germline values: CDR1 KGHDR, CDR2 SFDVKD. Trimming at V came to 4 bases and at J to 1 base, leaving 9 bases not matched to a gene. The CDR3 is made up of 17 amino acids. CDR3 DNA sequence: TGTGCCACCAGTGAAAGTGGGACAGGGCTGGGGAACACTGAAGCTTTCTTT. Translation gives CATSESGTGLGNTEAFF.

The chain recombines TRBV7-9 with TRBJ1-5, with D maybe TRBD1 (6 bases). The V and J ends lost 0 bases and 7 bases respectively, with 22 bases between them. CDR3 size: 18 residues. CDR1 and CDR2 from the germline V gene are SEHNR and FQNEAQ (reference sequence). Here the CDR3 DNA reads TGTGCCAGCAGCTTAGCCCCCCCAGGGGCCCTTTTAGGGCAGCCCCAGCATTTT. Its protein product is CASSLAPPGALLGQPQHF.

This clone came up once. DNA for the CDR3: TGTGCCAGTAGTGGGGGCGGCGGTTCTTTGGGTAATCAGCCCCAGCATTTT. Protein sequence: CASSGGGGSLGNQPQHF. V gene TRBV19 combines with J gene TRBJ1-5, with D maybe TRBD1 (6 bases). Trimming left V 5 bases short and J 4 bases short, with 21 bases between. Germline V gene data show CDR1 as LNHDA and CDR2 as SQIVND (reference sequence). The length of the CDR3 is 17 residues.

The chain combines TRBV5-1 with TRBJ2-2, with 7 bases aligning to TRBD1. The CDR3 loop spans 15 amino acids. Per germline, CDR1 SGHRS and CDR2 YFSETQ. Trimming cost V 2 bases and J 6 bases; bases outside gene matches: 7. The CDR3 is CASSFNRDRAGELFF. CDR3 nucleotide sequence: TGCGCCAGCAGCTTTAACCGGGACAGAGCCGGGGAGCTGTTTTTT.